What follows are 13 T cell receptor beta chains derived from one specimen sequenced in a study of T cell responses to AZD1222 COVID-19 vaccine. This table comes from immunoSEQ multiplex PCR, and its TCRdb copy is limited to in-frame clones, with some not included. Altogether approximately 190,000 clones are present, roughly 91% being singletons, with the ten largest covering nearly 1%. The input for sequencing was peripheral blood, taken on day 0 of AZD1222 vaccination. The receptors come from an adult in good health.

The rearrangement uses TRBV5-1 and TRBJ2-1; tentative D call: TRBD1 (6 bases). Deletions cut 3 bases from V and 7 bases from J, with 20 bases between. Germline assignment: CDR1 SGHRS and CDR2 YFSETQ. This CDR3 has 16 residues. The CDR3 reads CASSSLGGEIRNEQFF. The CDR3 nucleotides read TGCGCCAGCAGCTCCCTAGGGGGTGAGATCAGGAATGAGCAGTTCTTC.

J is TRBJ1-1 and V is TRBV5-8; no reliable D call. Trimming pared 2 bases from V and 1 base from J, leaving 9 bases between. There are 14 residues in the CDR3. Germline CDR1 reads SGHTS; CDR2 reads YDEGEE. Written as DNA, the CDR3 is TGTGCCAGCAGCTTACATATGACGAACACTGAAGCTTTCTTT. Translated, it gives CASSLHMTNTEAFF.

The chain recombines TRBV6-1 with TRBJ1-6; D is perhaps TRBD1 (5 bases). V was clipped by 4 bases and J by 6 bases, with 22 bases between them. From germline, CDR1 is MNHNS and CDR2 SASEGT. The CDR3 spans 18 residues. The CDR3 nucleotides read TGTGCCAGCAGTGGCCTCCAGGGTCAATCGTGGGCTAATTCACCCCTCCACTTT. This sequence encodes CASSGLQGQSWANSPLHF.

This rearrangement joins TRBV13 to TRBJ2-3; tentatively, D is TRBD2 (6 bases). The CDR3 is 14 residues long. Looked up from germline, CDR1 is PRHDT and CDR2 is FYEKMQ (reference sequence). V was shortened by 3 bases and J by 4 bases, with 11 bases between the two germline ends. CDR3 sequence (DNA): TGTGCCAGCAGCTTGCGGGGAGTGGCAGATACGCAGTATTTT. This sequence encodes CASSLRGVADTQYF.

The CDR3 DNA reads TGTGCCAGCAGTTACTCGGGCCGGACTAGCCAAGAGACCCAGTACTTC. Protein: CASSYSGRTSQETQYF. The chain joins TRBV6-2 or TRBV6-3 to TRBJ2-5; 7 nucleotides line up with TRBD2. This CDR3 has 16 amino acids. Germline CDR1 is MNHEY and CDR2 is SVGEGT. Losses at the gene ends were 0 bases for V and 1 base for J; bases not matched to a gene: 5.

This rearrangement joins TRBV27 to TRBJ2-5, with D uncertain. Per the germline V gene, CDR1 is MNHEY and CDR2 is SMNVEV (reference sequence). CDR3 length: 16 residues. Trimming removed 4 bases at V and 3 bases at J, with 18 bases between. CDR3 coding DNA: TGTGCCAGCAGTTCCTCCGCTTTTGCGTTAGAAGAGACCCAGTACTTC. It is translated as CASSSSAFALEETQYF.

The V and J genes are TRBV19 and TRBJ2-4; TRBD1 aligns across 10 bases. The ends lost 5 bases at V and 3 bases at J; junction bases unmatched: 7. Germline-derived CDR1 and CDR2 are LNHDA and SQIVND (reference sequence). CDR3 length: 16 residues. CDR3 bases: TGTGCCAGTAGTGTGGACAGGGGGTTGGGCAAAAACATTCAGTACTTC. As protein: CASSVDRGLGKNIQYF.

The chain employs TRBV10-2 and TRBJ1-2; TRBD1 agrees at 9 bases. J lost 6 bases, V lost 4 bases, and 3 bases had no gene match. The germline gives CDR1 WSHSY, CDR2 SAAADI. The CDR3 consists of 13 residues. The CDR3: CASSGTGGDGYTF. The CDR3 DNA sequence: TGCGCCAGCAGTGGAACAGGGGGCGATGGCTACACCTTC.

V is TRBV10-3 and J is TRBJ2-1; 10 bases match TRBD2. The CDR3 covers 14 residues. Germline V gene sequence: CDR1 ENHRY, CDR2 SYGVKD. Trimming at V came to 4 bases and at J to 10 bases, leaving 7 bases not matched to a gene. CDR3 sequence: CAISGGLAGAEQFF. The CDR3 region has the DNA TGTGCCATCAGTGGGGGGCTAGCGGGAGCCGAGCAGTTCTTC.

The chain has TRBV18 and TRBJ2-5; a weak D match, TRBD1 (5 bases). This CDR3 has 14 amino acids. The germline V gene has CDR1 KGHSH and CDR2 LQKENI. Deletions cut 5 bases from V and 1 base from J, with 11 bases between. CDR3 loop: CASSSQGTQETQYF. CDR3 DNA: TGTGCCAGCTCATCTCAGGGTACCCAAGAGACCCAGTACTTC.

The gene calls are TRBV7-9 and TRBJ1-4; the D is unclear. Between the trimmed V and J ends, which lost 11 bases and 7 bases, there was a span of 26 bases. From germline, CDR1 is SEHNR and CDR2 FQNEAQ (reference sequence). The CDR3 runs to 16 residues. The CDR3 DNA reads TGTGCCGTCCGGGATCGCGCAGTGGAATCTCGTGAAAAACTGTTTTTT. It encodes CAVRDRAVESREKLFF. The full variable domain, rest sourced from reference TRBV7-9 and TRBJ1-4, is DTGVSQNPRHKITKRGQNVTFRCDPISEHNRLYWYRQTLGQGPEFLTYFQNEAQLEKSRLLSDRFSAERPKGSFSTLEIQRTEQGDSAMYLCAVRDRAVESREKLFFGSGTQLSVL.

The CDR3 here is CASSPSGGGFYEQYF. For the CDR3, the DNA is TGCGCCAGCAGCCCCAGCGGGGGCGGGTTCTACGAGCAGTACTTC. J is TRBJ2-7 and V is TRBV5-1, with 8 bases lining up with TRBD2. The V segment lost 4 bases and the J segment 3 bases; nucleotides outside the gene matches: 9. The CDR3 is 15 amino acids. Germline loops: CDR1 SGHRS, CDR2 YFSETQ.

The rearrangement links TRBV19 to TRBJ2-1; 9 bases match TRBD1. V was clipped by 6 bases and J by 14 bases; unmatched bases: 8. This CDR3 region has 12 residues. From germline, CDR1 is LNHDA and CDR2 SQIVND (reference sequence). In DNA form, the CDR3 reads TGTGCCAGTAGCTTTCTACAGGGGGCGGAGTTCTTC. It is translated as CASSFLQGAEFF.